Detailed here is one T cell receptor (beta chain). Its specificity is unknown. PCR employed 60 Vbeta and 13 Jbeta primers. TCRdb's table, derived via immunoSEQ multiplex PCR, lists solely in-frame clones and lacks some. This table has approximately 24,000 clones, about two thirds appearing once. This specimen belongs to a study of cytomegalovirus exposure and HLA in healthy donors. Healthy bone marrow donors made up the donors. The V and J ends lost 1 base and 7 bases respectively, with 13 bases between them. The germline V gene has CDR1 LNHNV and CDR2 YYDKDF (reference sequence). The CDR3 contains 15 residues. Overall study results and limits: Testing in vitro showed three CMV-associated chains specific for CMV antigens. The likely origin of a cluster of highly shared sequence variants was a sequencing artifact. Some V segments, including TRBV6-2 and TRBV6-3, were excluded as indistinguishable.

The sample comprised PBMCs. The V call is TRBV15, the J call TRBJ1-4, with a weak D call TRBD1 (6 bases). The TCR comes from a woman aged 50 to 65 in good health and CMV-seronegative. CDR3 sequence reads: CATSRVGRGIEKLFF. CDR3 in DNA: TGTGCCACCAGCAGAGTTGGCAGGGGAATTGAAAAACTGTTTTTT.